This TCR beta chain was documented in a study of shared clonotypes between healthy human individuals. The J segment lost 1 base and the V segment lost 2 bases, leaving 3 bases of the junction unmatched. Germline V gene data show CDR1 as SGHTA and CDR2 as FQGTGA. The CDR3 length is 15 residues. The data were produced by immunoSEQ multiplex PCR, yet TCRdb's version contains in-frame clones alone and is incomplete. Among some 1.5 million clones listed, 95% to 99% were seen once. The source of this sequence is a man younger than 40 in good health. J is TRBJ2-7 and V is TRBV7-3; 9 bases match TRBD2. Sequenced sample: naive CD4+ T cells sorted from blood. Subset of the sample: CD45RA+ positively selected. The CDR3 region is CASSLGAGGSYEQYF. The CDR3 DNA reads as TGTGCCAGCAGCTTAGGAGCGGGAGGTTCCTACGAGCAGTACTTC.